This T cell receptor beta chain was found in a study of T cells after posttransplantation cyclophosphamide (dated by TCRdb to the mid-2010s). About the study as a whole: T cell repertoire reconstitution was tracked by TRB sequencing after myeloablative bone marrow transplantation in which posttransplantation cyclophosphamide was used as GVHD prophylaxis. Antigen receptor sequencing covered samples from 30 to 40 PTCy-treated patients and approximately 15 of their related bone marrow donors. Blood from all 34 PTCy patients with 1-year posttransplant specimens was subjected to TRB sequencing. In 3 patients, TRB sequencing was also performed on up to 3 more blood samples taken 2 to 5.2 years after transplant, and in a handful of patients, pretransplant blood was also TRB-sequenced. Because TRA and TRB clonality correlated tightly in about 9 samples, the subsequent TCR analyses were limited to TRB only. Public TRB sequences were queried against a database of over 3,500 sequences associated with responses to pathogens, tumor antigens, self-antigens and alloantigens.

The CDR3 contains 16 residues, cysteine and phenylalanine counted. Here the CDR3 DNA is all that survives: 48 bases in frame from base 1. The control cohort consisted of around twelve patients who had myeloablative marrow transplants with methotrexate plus a calcineurin inhibitor and who were sampled 1 year after transplant. Mononuclear cells from peripheral blood and bone marrow were separated by Ficoll-Hypaque density centrifugation and then cryopreserved. Points on this clone: The clone's antigen remains unknown. The sample holds no much larger clone one base away, and base qualities are not on file.

Genomic DNA was the input for TRB sequencing, which was run either with the immunoSEQ assay at survey resolution or with the hsTCRB kit. Turning to the authors' computational methods: The immunoSEQ software handled the initial read processing, while the LymphoSeq R package was used for the repertoire analyses. Clonality was computed as 1 minus normalized Shannon entropy; Gini coefficient was also calculated for each TRB dataset. To infer phenotypes in unsorted samples, TRB sequences from sorted subsets of the recipient or donor were mapped onto the unsorted samples of the same recipient. The table comes from immuneACCESS by way of TCRdb, which keeps in-frame sequences with V and J called. Part of the clones is missing from these tables; in studies checked, under half for an unresolved V gene and the rest for unknown reasons. Clone size and V and J calls were adopted from that table, with D and trimming inferred from the DNA. The sample table records 20,000 to 25,000 clones; 85% to 90% of these occur just once. Roughly 2% of the sample is taken by the ten largest.

What the authors observed across the whole study: Across over 40 patients, TRB clonality was highly associated with recipient CMV seropositivity and CMV reactivation, and diversity in PTCy patients was similar to diversity in CNI/methotrexate controls. The TRB repertoires of T cells infiltrating skin or GI tract showed only limited overlap with the TRB repertoires of T cells in blood. Donor-recipient similarity was low at 1-2 months but increased during the first year, and donor CD8+ memory clones often dominated later blood repertoires.

The origin of this receptor is a female patient aged 30-39 years who received an allogeneic stem cell transplant from an unrelated donor, was CMV-positive, and had acute and chronic GVHD. After transplantation, some T cells may belong to the graft donor instead of the recipient. The sequences come from PBMCs, collected about 360 days after allogeneic stem cell transplant with calcineurin inhibitor and methotrexate. This sequence uses TRBV1 and TRBJ1-2. TRBV1 is shown as a pseudogene. The DNA sequence is as follows: TGCACCAGCAGCCCCGGGTTGGGGGGTAGGGCATATGGCTACACCTTC. Protein translation: CTSSPGLGGRAYGYTF.